One TCR beta chain is described in this entry. The source of the sample is a study of blood T cell repertoires in COVID-19. Study context: Material from acute and convalescent COVID-19 was sourced from the United States, Italy and Spain. Sources were T cells, B-cell-depleted T cells, or PBMCs; the material itself was cDNA or gDNA.

Trimming removed 3 bases from V and 9 bases from J; junction bases left unmatched: 8. The germline gives CDR1 SGHRS, CDR2 YFSETQ. The length of the CDR3 is 14 residues. Original analysis: Counts of nucleated cells, estimated from reference gene primer amplification, were obtained. Produced via immunoSEQ multiplex PCR; TCRdb's table is partial and in-frame only. V and J calls plus clone size are reproduced from that table; the DNA served to infer D and trimming. This sample carries around 250,000 clones, around nine tenths of them seen once, and the ten largest clones take less than 0.95%. The sample comprised peripheral blood. V is TRBV5-1 and J is TRBJ2-1; 8 nucleotides align to TRBD1. The TCR sequence derives from a woman aged 35 to 49 who had recovered from COVID-19. In DNA, the CDR3 is TGCGCCAGCAGCTGGGGACAGGTAATCGGTGAGCAGTTCTTC. It is translated as CASSWGQVIGEQFF.